A selection of T cell receptor beta chains follows, all from one sample in a study of shared clonotypes between healthy human individuals. Assay: immunoSEQ multiplex PCR; the TCRdb copy retains only in-frame clones and omits some. The data show approximately 500,000 clones, 81% seen once. Sequenced sample: PBMCs. The source is a woman aged 40 to 55 in good health. Some clones in this sample may be carry-over from other donors' samples. The CDR3 runs from the conserved cysteine through the conserved F or W. A D gene is named only where the DNA matches it firmly. Some rows mark clone size as missing; the rest say once, few, many or name a class of expanded clone.

clone_size: .; j_call: TRBJ2-7; d_call: TRBD1; v_call: TRBV7-9; cdr3_nt: TGTGCCAGCAGTTTTTTGGGGACAGGGCTCGTCGAGCAGTACTTC; cdr3_aa: CASSFLGTGLVEQYF
clone_size: .; j_call: TRBJ1-2; d_call: .; v_call: TRBV9; cdr3_nt: TGTGCCAGCAGCGTAGGGACGAACTATGGCTACACCTTC; cdr3_aa: CASSVGTNYGYTF
clone_size: .; j_call: TRBJ1-1; d_call: .; v_call: TRBV19; cdr3_nt: TGTGCCAGTAGTGTTCAGGGGACTTTGAACACTGAAGCTTTCTTT; cdr3_aa: CASSVQGTLNTEAFF
clone_size: once; j_call: TRBJ2-2; d_call: .; v_call: TRBV5-1; cdr3_nt: TGCGCCAGCAGCGACCCGCCACAGGACACCGGGGAGCTGTTTTTT; cdr3_aa: CASSDPPQDTGELFF
clone_size: .; j_call: TRBJ1-1; d_call: .; v_call: TRBV7-9; cdr3_nt: TGTGCCAGCAGCTTAGGGTCGAACACTGAAGCTTTCTTT; cdr3_aa: CASSLGSNTEAFF
clone_size: .; j_call: TRBJ2-1; d_call: TRBD2; v_call: TRBV18; cdr3_nt: TGTGCCAGCTCACCATTTAAGATGGCTAGCGGGAGCGGTGAGCAGTTCTTC; cdr3_aa: CASSPFKMASGSGEQFF
clone_size: .; j_call: TRBJ1-6; d_call: .; v_call: TRBV30; cdr3_nt: TGTGCCTGGCGGGGGGCTTACGGTTCACCCCTCCACTTT; cdr3_aa: CAWRGAYGSPLHF
clone_size: once; j_call: TRBJ2-2; d_call: .; v_call: TRBV28; cdr3_nt: TGTGCCAGCAGTTTAACGCGACTCAAGGACACCGGGGAGCTGTTTTTT; cdr3_aa: CASSLTRLKDTGELFF
clone_size: once; j_call: TRBJ2-1; d_call: .; v_call: TRBV7-9; cdr3_nt: TGTGCCAGCAGCCGTGACAGATACAATGAGCAGTTCTTC; cdr3_aa: CASSRDRYNEQFF
clone_size: few; j_call: TRBJ1-1; d_call: .; v_call: TRBV19; cdr3_nt: TGTGCCAGTAGTATTGCGGCGAACACTGAAGCTTTCTTT; cdr3_aa: CASSIAANTEAFF
clone_size: .; j_call: TRBJ2-3; d_call: TRBD2; v_call: TRBV27; cdr3_nt: TGTGCCAGCAGTTCTCATGGGGCGGGAGCAGATACGCAGTATTTT; cdr3_aa: CASSSHGAGADTQYF
clone_size: .; j_call: TRBJ1-1; d_call: TRBD1; v_call: TRBV19; cdr3_nt: TGTGCCAGTAGTCCCAGGACAGGGTTGTACACTGAAGCTTTCTTT; cdr3_aa: CASSPRTGLYTEAFF
clone_size: .; j_call: TRBJ2-1; d_call: .; v_call: TRBV11-3; cdr3_nt: TGTGCCAGCAGCCCTCGAACTGGGAACTACAATGAGCAGTTCTTC; cdr3_aa: CASSPRTGNYNEQFF
clone_size: .; j_call: TRBJ2-2; d_call: .; v_call: TRBV18; cdr3_nt: TGTGCCAGCCAGTACCTAGTTGGCACCGGGGAGCTGTTTTTT; cdr3_aa: CASQYLVGTGELFF
clone_size: once; j_call: TRBJ1-3; d_call: .; v_call: TRBV25-1; cdr3_nt: TGTGCCAGCAGGTCGGACCGGGCTTCTGGAAACACCATATATTTT; cdr3_aa: CASRSDRASGNTIYF
clone_size: .; j_call: TRBJ1-4; d_call: TRBD1; v_call: TRBV28; cdr3_nt: TGTGCCAGCAGTTTAGCGTCAGGGGGGCATGAAAAACTGTTTTTT; cdr3_aa: CASSLASGGHEKLFF
clone_size: once; j_call: TRBJ2-2; d_call: .; v_call: TRBV4-3; cdr3_nt: TGCGCCAGCAGCCAAGATTCAACACCGAACACCGGGGAGCTGTTTTTT; cdr3_aa: CASSQDSTPNTGELFF
clone_size: .; j_call: TRBJ2-2; d_call: .; v_call: TRBV6-1; cdr3_nt: TGTGCCAGCAGTGACGACAGGTTCCAGGCCGGGGAGCTGTTTTTT; cdr3_aa: CASSDDRFQAGELFF
clone_size: few; j_call: TRBJ2-7; d_call: .; v_call: TRBV7-2; cdr3_nt: TGTGCCAGCAGCTTAGGAACCGGGACCATCTACGAGCAGTACTTC; cdr3_aa: CASSLGTGTIYEQYF
clone_size: .; j_call: TRBJ2-7; d_call: .; v_call: TRBV7-2; cdr3_nt: TGTGCCAGCAGCTTAGTTTATAATCAGGTCTACGAGCAGTACTTC; cdr3_aa: CASSLVYNQVYEQYF
clone_size: .; j_call: TRBJ2-7; d_call: .; v_call: TRBV18; cdr3_nt: TGTGCCAGCTCACCAGGGAACTACGAGCAGTACTTC; cdr3_aa: CASSPGNYEQYF
clone_size: many; j_call: TRBJ2-7; d_call: TRBD2; v_call: TRBV11-2; cdr3_nt: TGTGCCAGCAGCTTGGCGGGAGGGGCGAACTACGAGCAGTACTTC; cdr3_aa: CASSLAGGANYEQYF
clone_size: .; j_call: TRBJ2-7; d_call: .; v_call: TRBV19; cdr3_nt: TGTGCCAGTAGCCCGGGACGGTACGAGCAGTACTTC; cdr3_aa: CASSPGRYEQYF
clone_size: .; j_call: TRBJ1-1; d_call: .; v_call: TRBV10-1; cdr3_nt: TGCGCCAGCAGTGAGTCGTCGGAGACCCAGCCAGCTTTCTTT; cdr3_aa: CASSESSETQPAFF
clone_size: .; j_call: TRBJ2-1; d_call: TRBD2; v_call: TRBV30; cdr3_nt: TGTGCCTGGTGGACTAGCGGATTGCGTTACAATGAGCAGTTCTTC; cdr3_aa: CAWWTSGLRYNEQFF
clone_size: .; j_call: TRBJ2-5; d_call: TRBD2; v_call: TRBV7-2; cdr3_nt: TGTGCCAGCAGCTTATTCGGGACTAGACAAGAGACCCAGTACTTC; cdr3_aa: CASSLFGTRQETQYF
clone_size: .; j_call: TRBJ2-2; d_call: .; v_call: TRBV11-2; cdr3_nt: TGTGCCAGCAGCCTTAGCGGTAGGAACACCGGGGAGCTGTTTTTT; cdr3_aa: CASSLSGRNTGELFF
clone_size: .; j_call: TRBJ1-5; d_call: .; v_call: TRBV18; cdr3_nt: TGTGCCAGCTCGGTGCAGGTTGGGCAGCCCCAGCATTTT; cdr3_aa: CASSVQVGQPQHF
clone_size: .; j_call: TRBJ2-3; d_call: TRBD1; v_call: TRBV30; cdr3_nt: TGTGCCCTGAACATACAGGGGGTGGCAGATACGCAGTATTTT; cdr3_aa: CALNIQGVADTQYF
clone_size: .; j_call: TRBJ2-7; d_call: .; v_call: TRBV15; cdr3_nt: TGTGCCACCTATCTCCGCGGGCCGACCTACGAGCAGTACTTC; cdr3_aa: CATYLRGPTYEQYF
clone_size: many; j_call: TRBJ2-1; d_call: .; v_call: TRBV13; cdr3_nt: TGTGCCAGCAGCTGGGACGCAGGTAGCTCCTACAATGAGCAGTTCTTC; cdr3_aa: CASSWDAGSSYNEQFF
clone_size: once; j_call: TRBJ1-6; d_call: .; v_call: TRBV18; cdr3_nt: TGTGCCAGCTCACCGGACCTTTCGCCCCTCCACTTT; cdr3_aa: CASSPDLSPLHF
clone_size: .; j_call: TRBJ2-7; d_call: TRBD2; v_call: TRBV28; cdr3_nt: TGTGCCAGCAGTCTCCATAGCGGGAGAGTTGGCGAGCAGTACTTC; cdr3_aa: CASSLHSGRVGEQYF
clone_size: .; j_call: TRBJ2-3; d_call: TRBD2; v_call: TRBV9; cdr3_nt: TGTGCCAGCAGCGCCCGAATTACTAGCGGGAGAACAGATACGCAGTATTTT; cdr3_aa: CASSARITSGRTDTQYF
clone_size: .; j_call: TRBJ2-3; d_call: .; v_call: TRBV4-1; cdr3_nt: TGCGCCAGCAGCCCCCAAGTGGGGGGCTGGGGAGATACGCAGTATTTT; cdr3_aa: CASSPQVGGWGDTQYF
clone_size: few; j_call: TRBJ1-2; d_call: .; v_call: TRBV5-6; cdr3_nt: TGTGCCAGCAGCTTGGGACGGACCTATGGCTACACCTTC; cdr3_aa: CASSLGRTYGYTF
clone_size: many; j_call: TRBJ2-7; d_call: TRBD2; v_call: TRBV28; cdr3_nt: TGTGCCAGCAGTTTATTAGCGGGGCACTACGAGCAGTACTTC; cdr3_aa: CASSLLAGHYEQYF
clone_size: .; j_call: TRBJ2-4; d_call: TRBD1; v_call: TRBV7-3; cdr3_nt: TGTGCCAGCAGCCCTACCCGGGACAGGCAAGGCATTCAGTACTTC; cdr3_aa: CASSPTRDRQGIQYF
clone_size: .; j_call: TRBJ1-5; d_call: TRBD1; v_call: TRBV5-1; cdr3_nt: TGCGCCAGCAGCCCATCGACAGGGTGGAATCAGCCCCAGCATTTT; cdr3_aa: CASSPSTGWNQPQHF
clone_size: .; j_call: TRBJ2-7; d_call: TRBD1; v_call: TRBV10-1; cdr3_nt: TGCGCCAGCAGTGGGGGACAGTCGGGAACAGGCTACGAGCAGTACTTC; cdr3_aa: CASSGGQSGTGYEQYF
clone_size: .; j_call: TRBJ1-2; d_call: TRBD1; v_call: TRBV11-2; cdr3_nt: TGTGCCAGCAGCTTAACAGGGGTTGGCTACACCTTC; cdr3_aa: CASSLTGVGYTF
clone_size: .; j_call: TRBJ2-7; d_call: .; v_call: TRBV5-1; cdr3_nt: TGCGCCAGCAGCTTGACCACAGCCAACTACGAGCAGTACTTC; cdr3_aa: CASSLTTANYEQYF
clone_size: .; j_call: TRBJ1-1; d_call: .; v_call: TRBV2; cdr3_nt: TGTGCCAGCAGTGAAGCGGAGGGGGCTTTCTTT; cdr3_aa: CASSEAEGAFF
clone_size: many; j_call: TRBJ2-1; d_call: TRBD1; v_call: TRBV6-4; cdr3_nt: TGTGCCAGCAGTGACTCCGCCGGGACAGGGCACAATGAGCAGTTCTTC; cdr3_aa: CASSDSAGTGHNEQFF
clone_size: once; j_call: TRBJ2-7; d_call: .; v_call: TRBV18; cdr3_nt: TGTGCCAGCTCACAATCGACTCCTGACGAGCAGTACTTC; cdr3_aa: CASSQSTPDEQYF
clone_size: .; j_call: TRBJ2-7; d_call: .; v_call: TRBV27; cdr3_nt: TGTGCCAGCAAGTGGACCGGGCAAGCCTACGAGCAGTACTTC; cdr3_aa: CASKWTGQAYEQYF
clone_size: few; j_call: TRBJ2-2; d_call: .; v_call: TRBV9; cdr3_nt: TGTGCCAGCAGCGTAGACACCGGGGAGCTGTTTTTT; cdr3_aa: CASSVDTGELFF
clone_size: .; j_call: TRBJ2-1; d_call: .; v_call: TRBV19; cdr3_nt: TGTGCCAGTACCCAAGGAAGGGACTACAATGAGCAGTTCTTC; cdr3_aa: CASTQGRDYNEQFF